Reported below is one T cell receptor (beta chain). The data originate from a study of cytomegalovirus exposure and HLA in healthy donors. The PCR made use of 60 Vbeta and 13 Jbeta primers. Clones were read by immunoSEQ multiplex PCR, and TCRdb kept only the in-frame ones, dropping some. Of some 140,000 clones detected, around 80% appear once; the ten largest clones hold approximately 1.6%. V lost 0 bases to trimming and J lost 5 bases, with 9 bases between them. Germline values: CDR1 SGHRS, CDR2 YFSETQ. The CDR3 is 14 amino acids. This TCR was recovered from a woman aged 18-29 years in good health and CMV-seronegative. Sequences were obtained from PBMCs. The chain combines TRBV5-1 with TRBJ2-4; unclear D gene. This CDR3 reads CASSLGTAQNIQYF. CDR3 bases: TGCGCCAGCAGCTTGGGAACAGCTCAAAACATTCAGTACTTC.